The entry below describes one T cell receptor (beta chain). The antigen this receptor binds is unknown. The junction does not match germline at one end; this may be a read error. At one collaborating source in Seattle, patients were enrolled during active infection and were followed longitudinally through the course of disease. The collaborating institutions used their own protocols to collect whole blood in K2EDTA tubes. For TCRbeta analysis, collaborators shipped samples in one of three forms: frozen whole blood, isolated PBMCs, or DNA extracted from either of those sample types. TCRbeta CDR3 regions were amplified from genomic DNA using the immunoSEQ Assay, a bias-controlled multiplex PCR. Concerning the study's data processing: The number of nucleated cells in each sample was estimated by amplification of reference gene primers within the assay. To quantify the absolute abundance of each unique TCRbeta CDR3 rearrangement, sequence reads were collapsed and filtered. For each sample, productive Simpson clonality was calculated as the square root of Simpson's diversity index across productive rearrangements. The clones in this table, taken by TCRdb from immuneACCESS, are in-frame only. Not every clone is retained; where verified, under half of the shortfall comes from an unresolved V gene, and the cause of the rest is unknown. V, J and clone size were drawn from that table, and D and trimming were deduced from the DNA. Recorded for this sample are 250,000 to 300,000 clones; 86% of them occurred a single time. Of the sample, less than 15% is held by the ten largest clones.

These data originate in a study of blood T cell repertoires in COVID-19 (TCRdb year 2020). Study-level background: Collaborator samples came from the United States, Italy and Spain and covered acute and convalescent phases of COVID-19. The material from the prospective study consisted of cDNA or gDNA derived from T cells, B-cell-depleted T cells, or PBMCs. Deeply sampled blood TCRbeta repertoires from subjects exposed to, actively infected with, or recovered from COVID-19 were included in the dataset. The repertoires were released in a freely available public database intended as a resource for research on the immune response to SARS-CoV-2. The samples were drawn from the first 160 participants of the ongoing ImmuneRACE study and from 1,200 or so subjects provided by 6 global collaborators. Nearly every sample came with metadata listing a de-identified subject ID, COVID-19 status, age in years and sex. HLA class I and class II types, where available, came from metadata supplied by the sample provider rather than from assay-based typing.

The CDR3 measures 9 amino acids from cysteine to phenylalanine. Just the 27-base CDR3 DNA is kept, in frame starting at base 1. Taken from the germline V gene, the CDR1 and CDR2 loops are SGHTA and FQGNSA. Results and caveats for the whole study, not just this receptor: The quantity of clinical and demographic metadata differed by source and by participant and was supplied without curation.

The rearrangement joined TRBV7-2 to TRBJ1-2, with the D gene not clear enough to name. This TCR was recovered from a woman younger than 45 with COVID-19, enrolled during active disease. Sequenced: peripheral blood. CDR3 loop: CASSLISAF. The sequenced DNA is TGTGCCAGCAGCTTAATAAGCGCTTTC. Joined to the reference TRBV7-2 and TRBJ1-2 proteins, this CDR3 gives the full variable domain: GAGVSQSPSNKVTEKGKDVELRCDPISGHTALYWYRQSLGQGLEFLIYFQGNSAPDKSGLPSDRFSAERTGGSVSTLTIQRTQQEDSAVYLCASSLISAFGSGTRLTVV.